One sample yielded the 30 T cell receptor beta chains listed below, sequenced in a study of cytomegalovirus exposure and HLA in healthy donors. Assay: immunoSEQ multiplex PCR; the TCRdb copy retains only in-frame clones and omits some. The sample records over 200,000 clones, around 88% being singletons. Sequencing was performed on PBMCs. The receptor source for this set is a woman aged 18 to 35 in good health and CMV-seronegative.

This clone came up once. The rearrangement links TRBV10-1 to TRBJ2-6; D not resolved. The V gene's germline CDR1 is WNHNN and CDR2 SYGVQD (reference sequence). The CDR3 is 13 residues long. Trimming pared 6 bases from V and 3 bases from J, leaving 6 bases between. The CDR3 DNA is TGCGCCAGCAGGGCGGATGGGGCCAACGTCCTGACTTTC. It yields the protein CASRADGANVLTF.

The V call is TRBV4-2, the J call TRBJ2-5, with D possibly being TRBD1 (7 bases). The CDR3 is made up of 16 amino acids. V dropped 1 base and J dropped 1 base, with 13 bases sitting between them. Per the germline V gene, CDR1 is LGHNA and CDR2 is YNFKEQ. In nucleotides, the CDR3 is TGTGCCAGCAGCCAAGGCCGACAGGGAGGCCAAGAGACCCAGTACTTC. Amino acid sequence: CASSQGRQGGQETQYF.

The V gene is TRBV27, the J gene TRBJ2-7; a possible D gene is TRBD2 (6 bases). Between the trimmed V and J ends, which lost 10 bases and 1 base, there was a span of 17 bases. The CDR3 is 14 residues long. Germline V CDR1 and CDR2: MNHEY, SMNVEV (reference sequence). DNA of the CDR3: TGTGCCACCCAAAGCGGGCTTGAATCCTACGAGCAGTACTTC. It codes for CATQSGLESYEQYF.

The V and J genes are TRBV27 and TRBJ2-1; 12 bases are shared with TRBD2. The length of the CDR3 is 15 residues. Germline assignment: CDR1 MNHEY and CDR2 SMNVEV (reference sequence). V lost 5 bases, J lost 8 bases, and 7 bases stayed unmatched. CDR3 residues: CASSPSGRVFDEQFF. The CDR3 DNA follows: TGTGCCAGCAGTCCTAGCGGGAGGGTCTTTGATGAGCAGTTCTTC.

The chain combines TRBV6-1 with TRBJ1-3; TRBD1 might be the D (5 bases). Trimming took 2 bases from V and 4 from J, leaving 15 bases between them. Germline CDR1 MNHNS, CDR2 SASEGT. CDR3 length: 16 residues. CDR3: CASSELGGKPGNTIYF. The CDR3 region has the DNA TGTGCCAGCAGTGAACTGGGGGGGAAGCCAGGAAACACCATATATTTT.

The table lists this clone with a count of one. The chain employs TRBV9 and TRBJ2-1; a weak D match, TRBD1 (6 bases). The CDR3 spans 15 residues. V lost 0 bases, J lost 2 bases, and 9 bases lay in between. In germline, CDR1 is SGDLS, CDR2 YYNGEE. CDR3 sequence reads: CASSVERDTYNEQFF. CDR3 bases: TGTGCCAGCAGCGTAGAACGGGACACCTACAATGAGCAGTTCTTC.

The CDR3 reads CAWSQTGLGSTEAFF. CDR3 nucleotide sequence: TGTGCCTGGAGTCAGACTGGTTTGGGGAGTACTGAAGCTTTCTTT. This chain links TRBV30 with TRBJ1-1; D uncertain. The CDR3 consists of 15 residues. V was clipped by 2 bases and J by 5 bases, with 18 bases between them. In germline, CDR1 is GTSNPN, CDR2 SVGIG (reference sequence).

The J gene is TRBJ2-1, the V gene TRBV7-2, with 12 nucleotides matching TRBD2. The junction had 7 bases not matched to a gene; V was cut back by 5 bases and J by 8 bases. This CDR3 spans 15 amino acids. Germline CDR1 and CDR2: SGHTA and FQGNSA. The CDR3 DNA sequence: TGTGCCAGCAGCCGATTGACTAGCGGGAGACATGAGCAGTTCTTC. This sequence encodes CASSRLTSGRHEQFF.

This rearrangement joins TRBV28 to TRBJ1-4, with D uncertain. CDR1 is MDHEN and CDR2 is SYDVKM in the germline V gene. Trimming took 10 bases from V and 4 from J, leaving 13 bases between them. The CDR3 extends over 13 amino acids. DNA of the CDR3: TGTGCCACCTCGGACGGACTTAATGAAAAACTGTTTTTT. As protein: CATSDGLNEKLFF.

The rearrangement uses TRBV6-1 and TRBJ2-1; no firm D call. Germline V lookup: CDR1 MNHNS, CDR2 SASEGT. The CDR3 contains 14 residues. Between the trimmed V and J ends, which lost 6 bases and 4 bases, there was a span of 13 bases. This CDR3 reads CASSPGLQYNEQFF. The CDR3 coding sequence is TGTGCCAGCAGCCCTGGTCTCCAGTACAATGAGCAGTTCTTC.

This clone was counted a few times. This chain's CDR3 is CASVRDSNQPQHF. The CDR3 DNA reads as TGTGCCAGCGTCAGGGATAGCAATCAGCCCCAGCATTTT. This sequence joins TRBV2 and TRBJ1-5; D may be TRBD1 (5 bases). Germline V CDR1 and CDR2: SNHLY, FYNNEI. The V end lost 8 bases, the J end lost 0 bases, and 8 bases lay between the germline ends. The CDR3 runs 13 residues.

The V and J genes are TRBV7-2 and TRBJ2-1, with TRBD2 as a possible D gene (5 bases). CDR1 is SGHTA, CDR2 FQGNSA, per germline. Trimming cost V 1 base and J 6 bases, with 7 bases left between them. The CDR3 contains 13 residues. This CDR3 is CASSLGGANEQFF. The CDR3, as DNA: TGTGCCAGCAGCTTAGGGGGAGCCAATGAGCAGTTCTTC.

This CDR3 is CASSPRLGDEQFF. CDR3 DNA sequence: TGTGCCAGCAGCCCCAGACTAGGAGATGAGCAGTTCTTC. The chain employs TRBV7-9 and TRBJ2-1; D possibly corresponds to TRBD2 (6 bases). Germline CDR1 reads SEHNR; CDR2 reads FQNEAQ (reference sequence). CDR3 length: 13 amino acids. V was trimmed by 5 bases and J by 8 bases, leaving 13 bases between them.

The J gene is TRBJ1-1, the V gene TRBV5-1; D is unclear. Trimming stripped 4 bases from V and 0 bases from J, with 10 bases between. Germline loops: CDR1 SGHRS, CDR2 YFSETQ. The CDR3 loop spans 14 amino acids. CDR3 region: CASSPSAVNTEAFF. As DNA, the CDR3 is TGCGCCAGCAGCCCTTCAGCGGTGAACACTGAAGCTTTCTTT.

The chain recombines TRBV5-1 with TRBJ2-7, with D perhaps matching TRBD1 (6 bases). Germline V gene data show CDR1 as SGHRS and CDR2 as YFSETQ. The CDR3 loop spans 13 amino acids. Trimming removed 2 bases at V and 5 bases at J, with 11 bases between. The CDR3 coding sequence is TGCGCCAGCAGCTTCCCTACAGGGCACGAGCAGTACTTC. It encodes CASSFPTGHEQYF.

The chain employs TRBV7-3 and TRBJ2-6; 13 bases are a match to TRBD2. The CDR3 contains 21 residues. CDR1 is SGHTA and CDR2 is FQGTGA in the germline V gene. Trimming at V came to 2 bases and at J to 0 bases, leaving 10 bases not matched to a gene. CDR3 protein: CASSLWGTSGVPVSGANVLTF. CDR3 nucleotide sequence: TGTGCCAGCAGCTTATGGGGGACTAGCGGGGTACCCGTCTCTGGGGCCAACGTCCTGACTTTC.

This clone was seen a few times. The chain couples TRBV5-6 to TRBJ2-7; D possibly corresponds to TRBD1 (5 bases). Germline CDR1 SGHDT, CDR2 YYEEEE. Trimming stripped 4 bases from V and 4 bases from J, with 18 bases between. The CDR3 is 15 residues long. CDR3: CASSRQTPMPYEQYF. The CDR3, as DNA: TGTGCCAGCAGCAGACAGACCCCTATGCCTTACGAGCAGTACTTC.

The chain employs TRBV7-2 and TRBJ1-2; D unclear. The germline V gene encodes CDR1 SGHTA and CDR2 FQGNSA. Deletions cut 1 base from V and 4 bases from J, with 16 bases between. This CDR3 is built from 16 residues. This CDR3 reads CASSLGRGVFGYGYTF. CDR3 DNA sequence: TGTGCCAGCAGCTTAGGACGGGGAGTCTTTGGCTATGGCTACACCTTC.

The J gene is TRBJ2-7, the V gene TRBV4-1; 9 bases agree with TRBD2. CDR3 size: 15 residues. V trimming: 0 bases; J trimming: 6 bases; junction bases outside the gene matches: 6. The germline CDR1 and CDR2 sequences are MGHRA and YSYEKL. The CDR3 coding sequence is TGCGCCAGCAGCCAAGAGGGCGGGAGGGCCCTCGAGCAGTACTTC. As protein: CASSQEGGRALEQYF.

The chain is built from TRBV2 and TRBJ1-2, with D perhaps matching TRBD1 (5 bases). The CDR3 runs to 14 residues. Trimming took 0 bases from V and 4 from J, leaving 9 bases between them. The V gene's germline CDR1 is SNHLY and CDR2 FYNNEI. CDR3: CASSEAQGTYGYTF. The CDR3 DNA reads TGTGCCAGCAGTGAAGCCCAGGGAACCTATGGCTACACCTTC.

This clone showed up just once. CDR3 nucleotide sequence: TGCAGCGGGACAGGTACCTTCCAAGAGACCCAGTACTTC. The encoded protein is CSGTGTFQETQYF. J is TRBJ2-5 and V is TRBV29-1; TRBD1 aligns across 7 bases. The ends lost 7 bases at V and 1 base at J; junction bases unmatched: 6. Germline CDR1 is SQVTM and CDR2 is ANQGSEA. The CDR3 sequence is 13 residues long.

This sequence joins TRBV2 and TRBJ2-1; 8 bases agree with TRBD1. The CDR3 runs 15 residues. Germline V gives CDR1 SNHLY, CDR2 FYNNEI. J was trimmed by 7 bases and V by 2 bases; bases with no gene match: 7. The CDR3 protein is CASSEWGQGANEQFF. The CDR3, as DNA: TGTGCCAGCAGTGAATGGGGGCAGGGGGCAAATGAGCAGTTCTTC.

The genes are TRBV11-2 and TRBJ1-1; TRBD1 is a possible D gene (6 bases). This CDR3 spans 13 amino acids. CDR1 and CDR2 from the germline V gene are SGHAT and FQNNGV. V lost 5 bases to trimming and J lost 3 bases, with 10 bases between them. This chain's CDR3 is CASSTRQDTEAFF. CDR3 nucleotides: TGTGCCAGCAGCACCAGACAGGACACTGAAGCTTTCTTT.

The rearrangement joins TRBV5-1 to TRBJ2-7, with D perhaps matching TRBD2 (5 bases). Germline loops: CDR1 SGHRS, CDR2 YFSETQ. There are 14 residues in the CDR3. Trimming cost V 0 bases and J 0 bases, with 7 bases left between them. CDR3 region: CASSLGAGSYEQYF. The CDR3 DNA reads TGCGCCAGCAGCTTGGGGGCGGGCTCCTACGAGCAGTACTTC.

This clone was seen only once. The CDR3 nucleotides are TGTGCCAGCAGCTTGTTCGGGTCACGGAGAGAGACCCAGTACTTC. Its protein product is CASSLFGSRRETQYF. The chain recombines TRBV11-2 with TRBJ2-5; no definite D call. Germline V gene data show CDR1 as SGHAT and CDR2 as FQNNGV. The CDR3 totals 15 residues. V lost 3 bases and J 4 bases, leaving 15 bases between the germline ends.

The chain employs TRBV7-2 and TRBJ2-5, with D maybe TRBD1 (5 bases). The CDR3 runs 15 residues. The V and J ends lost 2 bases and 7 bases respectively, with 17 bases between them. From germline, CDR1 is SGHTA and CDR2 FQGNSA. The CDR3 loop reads CASSLRSATQGTQYF. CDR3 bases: TGTGCCAGCAGCTTAAGGTCGGCCACCCAGGGGACCCAGTACTTC.

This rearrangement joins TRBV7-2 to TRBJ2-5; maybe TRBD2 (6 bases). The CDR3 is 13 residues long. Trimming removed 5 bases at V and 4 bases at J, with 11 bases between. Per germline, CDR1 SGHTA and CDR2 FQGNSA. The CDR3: CASSILAGETQYF. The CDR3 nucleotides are TGTGCCAGCAGCATACTAGCCGGAGAGACCCAGTACTTC.

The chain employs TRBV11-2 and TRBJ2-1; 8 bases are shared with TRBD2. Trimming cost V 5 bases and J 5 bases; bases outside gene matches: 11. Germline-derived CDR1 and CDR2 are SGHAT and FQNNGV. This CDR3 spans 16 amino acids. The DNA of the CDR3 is TGTGCCAGCAGCCGGAGGGACCCGGGACTAGACAATGAGCAGTTCTTC. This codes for CASSRRDPGLDNEQFF.

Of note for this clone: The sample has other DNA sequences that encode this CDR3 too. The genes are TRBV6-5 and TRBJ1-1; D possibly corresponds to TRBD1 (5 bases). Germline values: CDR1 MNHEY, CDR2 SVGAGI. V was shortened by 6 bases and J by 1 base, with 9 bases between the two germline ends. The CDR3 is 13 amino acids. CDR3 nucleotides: TGTGCCAGCAGCCTCACAGGGAACACTGAAGCTTTCTTT. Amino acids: CASSLTGNTEAFF.

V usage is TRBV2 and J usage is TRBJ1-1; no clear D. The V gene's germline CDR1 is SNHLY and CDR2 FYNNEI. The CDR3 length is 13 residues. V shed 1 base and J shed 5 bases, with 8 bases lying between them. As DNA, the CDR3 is TGTGCCAGCAGTGAAGGAGGATATACTGAAGCTTTCTTT. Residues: CASSEGGYTEAFF.